The present TCR beta chain was sequenced within a study of shared clonotypes between healthy human individuals. Some clones are missing from TCRdb's copy, which holds only in-frame ones; the method was immunoSEQ multiplex PCR. The sample yields about 2.4 million clones, around nine tenths seen once. The CDR3 has 16 amino acids. Trimming removed 2 bases at V and 0 bases at J, with 13 bases between. CDR1 and CDR2 from the germline V gene are MNHNS and SASEGT. Every donor was a Caucasian adult from Nashville, Tennessee. In the case of this clone: Its antigen is currently unknown.

Findings and limits, study-wide: Naive CD4 clonotypes were shared across several donors at 4.5% to 6%.

This receptor was identified in a young man in good health. The chain has TRBV6-1 and TRBJ1-2; D gene unclear. The sequencing sample was made of naive CD4+ T cells sorted from blood. Subset of the sample: CD45RA+ positively selected. CDR3 sequence: CASSEYGQVPNYGYTF. The CDR3 coding sequence is TGTGCCAGCAGTGAATATGGGCAGGTTCCTAACTATGGCTACACCTTC.